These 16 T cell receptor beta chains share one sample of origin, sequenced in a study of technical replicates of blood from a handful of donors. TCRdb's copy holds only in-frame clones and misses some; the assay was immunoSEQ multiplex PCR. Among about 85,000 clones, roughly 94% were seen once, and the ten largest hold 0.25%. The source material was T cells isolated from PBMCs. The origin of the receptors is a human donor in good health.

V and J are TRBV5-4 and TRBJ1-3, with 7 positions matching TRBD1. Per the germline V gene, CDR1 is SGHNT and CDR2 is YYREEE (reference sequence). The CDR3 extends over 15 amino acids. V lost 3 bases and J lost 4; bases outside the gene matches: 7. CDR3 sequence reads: CASSSQTGAGNTIYF. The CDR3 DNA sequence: TGTGCCAGCAGCTCGCAAACAGGGGCCGGAAACACCATATATTTT.

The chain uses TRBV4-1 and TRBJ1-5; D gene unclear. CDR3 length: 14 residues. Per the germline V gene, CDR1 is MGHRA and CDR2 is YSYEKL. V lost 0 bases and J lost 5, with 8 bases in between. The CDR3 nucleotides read TGCGCCAGCAGCCAAGATGGCAGATATCAGCCCCAGCATTTT. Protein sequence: CASSQDGRYQPQHF.

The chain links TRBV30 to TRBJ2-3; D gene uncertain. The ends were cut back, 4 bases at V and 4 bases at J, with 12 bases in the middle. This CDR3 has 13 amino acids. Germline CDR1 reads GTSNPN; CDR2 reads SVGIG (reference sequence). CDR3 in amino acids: CAWKAITPDTQYF. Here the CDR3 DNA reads TGTGCCTGGAAAGCGATCACCCCAGATACGCAGTATTTT.

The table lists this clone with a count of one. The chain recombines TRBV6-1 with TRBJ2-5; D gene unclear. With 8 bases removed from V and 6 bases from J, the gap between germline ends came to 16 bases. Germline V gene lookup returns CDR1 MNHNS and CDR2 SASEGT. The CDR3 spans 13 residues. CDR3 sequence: CASLDSTRKTQYF. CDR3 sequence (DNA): TGTGCCAGCCTTGATTCGACAAGGAAGACCCAGTACTTC.

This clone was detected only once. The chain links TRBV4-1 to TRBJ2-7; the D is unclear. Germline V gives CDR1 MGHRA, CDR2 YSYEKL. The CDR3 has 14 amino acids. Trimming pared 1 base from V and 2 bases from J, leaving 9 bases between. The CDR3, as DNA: TGCGCCAGCAGCCAAGCCGGAGTCGCCTACGAGCAGTACTTC. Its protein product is CASSQAGVAYEQYF.

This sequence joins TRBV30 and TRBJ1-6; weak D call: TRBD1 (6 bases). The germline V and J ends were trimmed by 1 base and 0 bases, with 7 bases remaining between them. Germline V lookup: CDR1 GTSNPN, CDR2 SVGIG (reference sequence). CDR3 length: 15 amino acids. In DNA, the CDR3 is TGTGCCTGGAGTGAAGGGGGCTCCTATAATTCACCCCTCCACTTT. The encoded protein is CAWSEGGSYNSPLHF.

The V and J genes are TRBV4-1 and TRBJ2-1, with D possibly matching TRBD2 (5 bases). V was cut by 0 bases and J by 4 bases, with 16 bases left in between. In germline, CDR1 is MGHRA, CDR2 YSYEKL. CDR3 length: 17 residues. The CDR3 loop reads CASSQDRVARGYNEQFF. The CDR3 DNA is TGCGCCAGCAGCCAAGATCGAGTCGCGAGAGGGTACAATGAGCAGTTCTTC.

The CDR3 coding sequence is TGTGCCAGCAGCGGGACAGGGGACTACAATGAGCAGTTCTTC. Encoded protein: CASSGTGDYNEQFF. The genes are TRBV5-4 and TRBJ2-1, with 10 nucleotides matching TRBD1. Germline values: CDR1 SGHNT, CDR2 YYREEE (reference sequence). The J segment lost 3 bases and the V segment lost 4 bases, leaving 1 base of the junction unmatched. This CDR3 has 14 residues.

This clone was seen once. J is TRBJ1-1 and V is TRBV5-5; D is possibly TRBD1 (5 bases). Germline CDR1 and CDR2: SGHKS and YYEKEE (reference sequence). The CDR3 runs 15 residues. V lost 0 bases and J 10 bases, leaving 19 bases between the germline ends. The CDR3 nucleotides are TGTGCCAGCAGCTTGGCCGGGGGAGAGCTAGCAGGAGCTTTCTTT. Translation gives CASSLAGGELAGAFF.

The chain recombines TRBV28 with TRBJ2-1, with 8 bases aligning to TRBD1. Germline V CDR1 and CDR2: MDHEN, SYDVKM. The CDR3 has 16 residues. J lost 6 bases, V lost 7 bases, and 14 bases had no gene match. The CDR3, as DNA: TGTGCCAGCACCCCCCCTTGGACAGGGTTGATCAATGAGCAGTTCTTC. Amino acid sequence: CASTPPWTGLINEQFF.

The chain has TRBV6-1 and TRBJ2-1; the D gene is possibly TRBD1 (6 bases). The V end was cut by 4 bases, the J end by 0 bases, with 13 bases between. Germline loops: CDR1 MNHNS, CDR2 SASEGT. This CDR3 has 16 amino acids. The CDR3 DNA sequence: TGTGCCAGCAGTGGGCCTACAGGGATCTCCTACAATGAGCAGTTCTTC. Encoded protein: CASSGPTGISYNEQFF.

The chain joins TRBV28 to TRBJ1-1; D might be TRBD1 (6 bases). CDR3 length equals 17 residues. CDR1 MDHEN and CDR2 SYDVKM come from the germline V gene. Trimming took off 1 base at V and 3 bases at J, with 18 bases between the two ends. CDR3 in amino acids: CASSLSRGHVGDTEAFF. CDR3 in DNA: TGTGCCAGCAGTTTATCCAGGGGCCATGTGGGGGACACTGAAGCTTTCTTT.

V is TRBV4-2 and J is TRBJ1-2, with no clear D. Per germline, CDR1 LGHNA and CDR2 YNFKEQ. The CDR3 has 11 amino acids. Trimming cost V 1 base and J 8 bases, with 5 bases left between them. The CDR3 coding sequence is TGTGCCAGCAGCCAAGGAGGCGGCTACACCTTC. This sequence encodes CASSQGGGYTF.

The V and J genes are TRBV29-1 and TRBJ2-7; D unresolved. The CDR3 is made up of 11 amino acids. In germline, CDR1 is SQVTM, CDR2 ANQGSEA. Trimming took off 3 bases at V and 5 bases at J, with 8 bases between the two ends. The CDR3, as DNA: TGCAGCGTTGATGGGCCACACGAGCAGTACTTC. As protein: CSVDGPHEQYF.

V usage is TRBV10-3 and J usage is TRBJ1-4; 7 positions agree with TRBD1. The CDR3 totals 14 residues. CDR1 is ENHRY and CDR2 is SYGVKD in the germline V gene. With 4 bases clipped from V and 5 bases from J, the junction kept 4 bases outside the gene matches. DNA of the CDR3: TGTGCCATCAGTGGGGGACAGCCAAATGAAAAACTGTTTTTT. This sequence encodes CAISGGQPNEKLFF.

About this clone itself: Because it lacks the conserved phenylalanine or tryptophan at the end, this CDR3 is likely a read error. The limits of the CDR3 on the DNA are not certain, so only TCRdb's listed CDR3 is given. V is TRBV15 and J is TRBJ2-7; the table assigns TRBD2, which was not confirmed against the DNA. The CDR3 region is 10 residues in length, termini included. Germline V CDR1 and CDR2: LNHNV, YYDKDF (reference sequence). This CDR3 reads CATSRKDRDG.